This TCR beta chain originates from a study of CD8+CD57+ T cells in acquired aplastic anemia (dated by TCRdb to the late 2010s). About the study as a whole: Extracted DNA from sorted CD4+ and CD8+ cells averaged approximately 3.4 ug, ranging from about 0.17 to 30 ug. Mean read counts for healthy donor samples were about 9.8 million for CD4+ cells and roughly 12 million for CD8+ cells.

Reading the germline V gene gives CDR1 SGHTA and CDR2 FQGNSA. The CDR3 contains 15 residues, cysteine and phenylalanine counted. Of all the DNA, just the CDR3 is kept, 45 bases in frame from base 1. V loses 1 base, J loses 16 bases, and the germline ends lie 23 bases apart. What the study reported, not specific to this receptor: Roughly 29 CD8+ CDR3 sequences were found in both patients and controls but appeared to be highly expressed in patients and within the immunodominant clones of the patients. Patients and healthy controls showed no significant difference in CD8+ Simpson's diversity (P=0.060).

Genomic DNA was used as template for profiling of TCR beta VDJ combinations and CDR3 sequences. An Illumina HiSeq 2000 was used for TCR repertoire sequencing. Per the source publication's procedure: TRBV/TRBJ rearrangement plots, CDR3 size and DJ length profiles, and Simpson's diversity index were used to assess repertoires. Whichever DNA sequence was most abundant in the deep sequencing data was defined as the immunodominant clone. CDR3 amino acid sequences were checked for sharing between subjects and were compared against published repertoires and the VDJdb database. TCRdb applied fastp at Q25 and MiXCR to the public reads, then kept only in-frame beta chains. Entries that share a CDR3 protein sequence are merged under the most common genes and DNA. The V and J calls were not made by the authors but by TCRdb's processing. Across this sample there are some 410,000 distinct CDR3 sequences, with about two thirds seen only once. In total, the top ten clones hold 4% of the sample.

In the study, sorted CD4+ and CD8+ blood T cells from patients with severe aplastic anemia and from healthy subjects underwent deep sequencing of TCR repertoires. Ficoll-Paque density gradient centrifugation was used to isolate peripheral blood mononuclear cells. CD4+ and CD8+ T cells were sorted by FACS or magnetic beads before DNA extraction. On this clonotype itself: Its recognized antigen is unknown. No clone much larger than this one lies a single base away; base qualities are absent.

The chain was built from TRBV7-2 and TRBJ1-5, with the D gene too uncertain to name. This sequence was found in a human donor in good health, serving as a control. Material: sorted CD4+, CD8+, or CD8+CD57+ T cells (not recorded which) from PBMCs. In nucleotide form, the sequence is TGTGCCAGCAGCTTAGTTCTCCAAGAGACCCAGTACTTCCATTTT. Its protein reads: CASSLVLQETQYFHF. The full variable domain, completed from the reference TRBV7-2 and TRBJ1-5 proteins outside the CDR3, reads GAGVSQSPSNKVTEKGKDVELRCDPISGHTALYWYRQSLGQGLEFLIYFQGNSAPDKSGLPSDRFSAERTGGSVSTLTIQRTQQEDSAVYLCASSLVLQETQYFHFGDGTRLSIL.